Each of the 11 T cell receptor beta chains below was sequenced from the same sample in a study of cytomegalovirus exposure and HLA in healthy donors. The study ran its PCR with 60 Vbeta and 13 Jbeta primers. Here immunoSEQ multiplex PCR was the method, and the copy in TCRdb shows in-frame clones only, minus some. This table holds under 250,000 clones, around 77% found once. Sequencing was performed on PBMCs. The receptors were sampled from a woman in her thirties in good health and CMV-seronegative.

The chain employs TRBV5-1 and TRBJ1-1, with a weak D call TRBD1 (5 bases). Trimming stripped 1 base from V and 5 bases from J, with 6 bases between. The CDR3 runs 12 residues. Per germline, CDR1 SGHRS and CDR2 YFSETQ. The CDR3 DNA reads as TGCGCCAGCAGCTTGAGGGGTACTGAAGCTTTCTTT. This translates into CASSLRGTEAFF.

The chain employs TRBV7-6 and TRBJ2-7; 8 bases are a match to TRBD1. This CDR3 is 14 amino acids long. The junction had 11 bases not matched to a gene; V was cut back by 4 bases and J by 9 bases. The germline CDR1 and CDR2 sequences are SGHVS and FNYEAQ. The CDR3 sequence is CASSSTGQGEGQYF. Here the CDR3 DNA reads TGTGCCAGCAGCTCCACCGGACAGGGCGAGGGGCAGTACTTC.

The sample holds a few counts of this clone. CDR3 region: CASSRNHQGEAFF. The CDR3 nucleotides read TGCGCCAGCAGCCGCAACCATCAGGGTGAAGCTTTCTTT. The chain employs TRBV4-1 and TRBJ1-1; TRBD1 might be the D (5 bases). V was pared by 4 bases and J by 7 bases, with 13 bases between. There are 13 residues in the CDR3. From germline, CDR1 is MGHRA and CDR2 YSYEKL.

V is TRBV5-6 and J is TRBJ1-5; 7 bases match TRBD1. Germline V gives CDR1 SGHDT, CDR2 YYEEEE. This CDR3 is built from 16 residues. The V and J ends lost 4 bases and 2 bases, in that order; junction bases with no gene match: 9. CDR3: CASSPSHRGGNQPQHF. Written as DNA, the CDR3 is TGTGCCAGCAGCCCCTCGCACAGGGGTGGCAATCAGCCCCAGCATTTT.

The chain joins TRBV5-1 to TRBJ1-4, with 7 bases identical to TRBD1. The junction had 10 bases not matched to a gene; V was cut back by 1 base and J by 4 bases. The CDR3 spans 17 residues. The germline V gene encodes CDR1 SGHRS and CDR2 YFSETQ. CDR3 DNA: TGCGCCAGCAGCTTGATAGGCGGGACAGCCTTTAATGAAAAACTGTTTTTT. Translation: CASSLIGGTAFNEKLFF.

This clone was seen only a few times. V gene TRBV6-5 combines with J gene TRBJ2-1, with no clear D. V was shortened by 8 bases and J by 9 bases, with 14 bases between the two germline ends. Per germline, CDR1 MNHEY and CDR2 SVGAGI. CDR3 size: 12 residues. DNA for the CDR3: TGTGCCAGCGGTTCCGTAAGGAGTGAGCAGTTCTTC. It encodes CASGSVRSEQFF.

The CDR3: CASSRDRFVKEAFF. The DNA of the CDR3 is TGTGCCAGCAGTAGGGACAGGTTCGTAAAAGAAGCTTTCTTT. V and J are TRBV7-8 and TRBJ1-1; 8 bases fit TRBD1. CDR1 and CDR2 (germline): SGHVS, FQNEAQ. V dropped 6 bases and J dropped 8; count of bases not matched to a gene: 11. CDR3 length: 14 residues.

In DNA form, the CDR3 reads TGTGCCAGCAGCCAAGGGACAGGGGTCAATCAGCCCCAGCATTTT. Translation gives CASSQGTGVNQPQHF. The chain couples TRBV9 to TRBJ1-5, with 10 bases identical to TRBD1. Germline V gene lookup returns CDR1 SGDLS and CDR2 YYNGEE. The trim removed 4 bases at V and 3 bases at J, leaving 4 bases unmatched. This CDR3 comprises 15 residues.

This clone has just a few counts. V gene TRBV9 combines with J gene TRBJ2-3; D possibly corresponds to TRBD2 (6 bases). The V gene's germline CDR1 is SGDLS and CDR2 YYNGEE. CDR3 size: 16 residues. V lost 0 bases and J 2 bases, leaving 13 bases between the germline ends. CDR3 nucleotides: TGTGCCAGCAGCGTAGCCTGGGGAGGCGTCACAGATACGCAGTATTTT. Its protein is CASSVAWGGVTDTQYF.

This clone turned up a few times. This chain links TRBV4-2 with TRBJ2-6; D remains ambiguous. In germline, CDR1 is LGHNA, CDR2 YNFKEQ. The ends were cut back, 1 base at V and 1 base at J, with 8 bases in the middle. The CDR3 loop spans 16 amino acids. The CDR3 DNA reads as TGTGCCAGCAGCCAAGTGACTGGGTCTGGGGCCAACGTCCTGACTTTC. Amino acids: CASSQVTGSGANVLTF.

This chain joins TRBV19 and TRBJ1-5, with 7 positions matching TRBD1. This CDR3 is built from 15 residues. The junction had 3 bases not matched to a gene; V was cut back by 3 bases and J by 1 base. The V gene's germline CDR1 is LNHDA and CDR2 SQIVND (reference sequence). The CDR3 sequence is CASSMDRKSNQPQHF. CDR3 DNA: TGTGCCAGTAGTATGGACAGGAAGAGCAATCAGCCCCAGCATTTT.